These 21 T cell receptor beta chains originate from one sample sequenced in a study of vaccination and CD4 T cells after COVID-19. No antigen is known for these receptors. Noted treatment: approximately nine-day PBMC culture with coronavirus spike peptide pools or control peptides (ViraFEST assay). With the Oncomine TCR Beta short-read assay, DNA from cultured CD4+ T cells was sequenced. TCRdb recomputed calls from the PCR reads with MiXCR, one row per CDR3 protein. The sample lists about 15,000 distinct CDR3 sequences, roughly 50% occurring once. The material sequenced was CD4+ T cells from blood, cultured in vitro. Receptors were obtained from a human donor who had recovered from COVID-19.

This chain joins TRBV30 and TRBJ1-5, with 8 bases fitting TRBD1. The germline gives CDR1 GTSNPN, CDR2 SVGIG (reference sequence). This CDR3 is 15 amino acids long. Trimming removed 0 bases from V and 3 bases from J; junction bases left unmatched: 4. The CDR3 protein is CAWSVPDRANQPQHF. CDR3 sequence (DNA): TGTGCCTGGAGTGTACCGGACAGGGCCAATCAGCCCCAGCATTTT.

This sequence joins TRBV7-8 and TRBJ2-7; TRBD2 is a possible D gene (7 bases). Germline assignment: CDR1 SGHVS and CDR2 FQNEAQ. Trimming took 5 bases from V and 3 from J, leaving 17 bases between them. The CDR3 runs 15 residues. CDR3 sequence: CASSPRGARIYEQYF. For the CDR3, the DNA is TGTGCCAGCAGCCCCCGGGGGGCCCGAATCTACGAGCAGTACTTC. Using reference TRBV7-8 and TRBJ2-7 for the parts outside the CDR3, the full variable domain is GAGVSQSPRYKVAKRGQDVALRCDPISGHVSLFWYQQALGQGPEFLTYFQNEAQLDKSGLPSDRFFAERPEGSVSTLKIQRTQQEDSAVYLCASSPRGARIYEQYFGPGTRLTVT.

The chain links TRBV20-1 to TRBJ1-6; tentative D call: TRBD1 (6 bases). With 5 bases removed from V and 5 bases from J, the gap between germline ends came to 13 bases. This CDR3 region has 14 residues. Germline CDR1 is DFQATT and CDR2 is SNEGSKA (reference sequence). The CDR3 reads CSAPRGANNSPLHF. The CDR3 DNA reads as TGCAGTGCTCCCCGGGGGGCTAATAATTCACCCCTCCACTTT.

CDR3 in DNA: TGTGCCAGCAGAGCGTCACTAGCGGGCACAGATACGCAGTATTTT. Amino acids: CASRASLAGTDTQYF. The rearrangement joins TRBV28 to TRBJ2-3; 8 bases are a match to TRBD2. J lost 1 base, V lost 6 bases, and 6 bases had no gene match. Germline V gives CDR1 MDHEN, CDR2 SYDVKM. The CDR3 spans 15 residues.

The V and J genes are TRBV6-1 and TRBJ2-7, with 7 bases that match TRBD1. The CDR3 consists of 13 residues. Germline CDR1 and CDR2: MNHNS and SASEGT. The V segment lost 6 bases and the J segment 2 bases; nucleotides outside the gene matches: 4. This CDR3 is CASRPGQTYEQYF. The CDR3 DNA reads TGTGCCAGCAGGCCGGGACAGACCTACGAGCAGTACTTC.

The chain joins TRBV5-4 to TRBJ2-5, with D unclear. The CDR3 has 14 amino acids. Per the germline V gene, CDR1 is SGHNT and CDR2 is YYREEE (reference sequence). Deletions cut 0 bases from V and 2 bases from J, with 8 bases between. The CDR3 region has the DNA TGTGCCAGCAGCTTGGAGGTGGGGCAAGAGACCCAGTACTTC. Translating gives CASSLEVGQETQYF. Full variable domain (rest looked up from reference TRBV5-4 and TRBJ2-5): ETGVTQSPTHLIKTRGQQVTLRCSSQSGHNTVSWYQQALGQGPQFIFQYYREEENGRGNFPPRFSGLQFPNYSSELNVNALELDDSALYLCASSLEVGQETQYFGPGTRLLVL.

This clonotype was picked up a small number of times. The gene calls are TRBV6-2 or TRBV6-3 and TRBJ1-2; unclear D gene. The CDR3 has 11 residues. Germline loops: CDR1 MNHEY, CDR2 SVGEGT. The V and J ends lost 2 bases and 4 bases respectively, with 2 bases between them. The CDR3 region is CASSYSYGYTF. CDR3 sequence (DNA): TGTGCCAGCAGTTACAGCTATGGCTACACCTTC.

The CDR3 loop is CASSSGTSGYTDTQYF. For the CDR3, the DNA is TGTGCCAGCAGCAGTGGGACTAGCGGATACACAGATACGCAGTATTTT. The chain recombines TRBV28 with TRBJ2-3; 11 bases agree with TRBD2. V lost 6 bases and J lost 2; bases outside the gene matches: 7. Germline CDR1 reads MDHEN; CDR2 reads SYDVKM. CDR3 length: 16 amino acids.

Here the CDR3 reads CASSEFGRGGYTF. The DNA of the CDR3 is TGTGCCAGCAGTGAATTTGGTCGGGGTGGCTACACCTTC. The chain recombines TRBV25-1 with TRBJ1-2; the D is unclear. The germline CDR1 and CDR2 sequences are MGHDK and SYGVNS. The CDR3 covers 13 residues. V lost 1 base, J lost 7 bases, and 10 bases lay in between.

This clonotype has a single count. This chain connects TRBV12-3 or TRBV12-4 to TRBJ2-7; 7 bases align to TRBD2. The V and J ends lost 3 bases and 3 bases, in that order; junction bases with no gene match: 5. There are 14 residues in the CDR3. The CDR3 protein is CASSFSGRGYEQYF. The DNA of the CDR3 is TGTGCCAGCAGTTTTTCGGGGAGGGGCTACGAGCAGTACTTC.

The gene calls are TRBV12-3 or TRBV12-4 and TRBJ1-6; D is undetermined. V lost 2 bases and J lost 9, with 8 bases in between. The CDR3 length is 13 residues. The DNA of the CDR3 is TGTGCCAGCAGTTTAAGGGATGGTTCACCCCTCCACTTT. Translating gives CASSLRDGSPLHF.

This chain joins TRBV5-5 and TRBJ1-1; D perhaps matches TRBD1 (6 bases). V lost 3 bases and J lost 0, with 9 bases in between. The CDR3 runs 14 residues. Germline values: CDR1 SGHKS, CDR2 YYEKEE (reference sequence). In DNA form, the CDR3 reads TGTGCCAGCAGCTACTGGGGGCTGAACACTGAAGCTTTCTTT. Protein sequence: CASSYWGLNTEAFF.

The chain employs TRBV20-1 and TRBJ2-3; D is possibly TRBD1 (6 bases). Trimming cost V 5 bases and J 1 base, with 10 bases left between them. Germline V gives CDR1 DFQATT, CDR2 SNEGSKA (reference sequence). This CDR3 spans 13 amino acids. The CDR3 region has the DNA TGCAGTGCTCCCGACAGGCGCACAGATACGCAGTATTTT. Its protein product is CSAPDRRTDTQYF.

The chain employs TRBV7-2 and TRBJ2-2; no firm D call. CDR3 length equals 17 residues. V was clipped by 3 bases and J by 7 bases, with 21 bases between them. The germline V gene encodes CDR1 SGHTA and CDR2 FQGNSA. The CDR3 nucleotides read TGTGCCAGCAGCTTCCGACAACCTGACCGCTCGGGCGGGGAGCTGTTTTTT. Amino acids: CASSFRQPDRSGGELFF.

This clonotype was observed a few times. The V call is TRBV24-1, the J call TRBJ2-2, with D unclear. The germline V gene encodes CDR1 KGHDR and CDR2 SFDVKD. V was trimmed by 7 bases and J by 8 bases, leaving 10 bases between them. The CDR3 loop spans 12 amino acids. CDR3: CATSPLGGELFF. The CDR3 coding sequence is TGTGCCACCAGCCCCCTTGGTGGGGAGCTGTTTTTT.

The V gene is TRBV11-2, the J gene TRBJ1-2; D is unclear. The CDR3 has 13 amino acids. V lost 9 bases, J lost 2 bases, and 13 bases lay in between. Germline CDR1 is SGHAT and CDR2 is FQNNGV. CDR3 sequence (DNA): TGTGCCAGTCACGTGATAGGGAACTATGGCTACACCTTC. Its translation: CASHVIGNYGYTF.

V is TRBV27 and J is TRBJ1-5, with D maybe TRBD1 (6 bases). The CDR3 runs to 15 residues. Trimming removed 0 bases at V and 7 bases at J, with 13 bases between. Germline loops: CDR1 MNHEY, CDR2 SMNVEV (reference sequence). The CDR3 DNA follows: TGTGCCAGCAGTTTATCGAAGTCGGGGGGCCAGCCCCAGCATTTT. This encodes CASSLSKSGGQPQHF.

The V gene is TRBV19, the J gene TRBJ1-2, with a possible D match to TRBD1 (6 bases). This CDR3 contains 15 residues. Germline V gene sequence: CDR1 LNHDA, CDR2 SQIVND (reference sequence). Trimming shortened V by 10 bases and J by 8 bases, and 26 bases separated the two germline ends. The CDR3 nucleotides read TGTGCCACAGTATCCGCGACGGGGGCCTTTCGGGGCTACACCTTC. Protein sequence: CATVSATGAFRGYTF. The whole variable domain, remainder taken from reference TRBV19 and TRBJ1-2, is DGGITQSPKYLFRKEGQNVTLSCEQNLNHDAMYWYRQDPGQGLRLIYYSQIVNDFQKGDIAEGYSVSREKKESFPLTVTSAQKNPTAFYLCATVSATGAFRGYTFGSGTRLTVV.

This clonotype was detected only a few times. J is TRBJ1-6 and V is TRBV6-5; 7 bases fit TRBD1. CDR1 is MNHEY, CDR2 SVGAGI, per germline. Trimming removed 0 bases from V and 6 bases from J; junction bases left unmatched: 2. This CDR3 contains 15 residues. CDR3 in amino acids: CASSYSRDSNSPLHF. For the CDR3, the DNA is TGTGCCAGCAGTTACTCCCGGGACAGTAATTCACCCCTCCACTTT.

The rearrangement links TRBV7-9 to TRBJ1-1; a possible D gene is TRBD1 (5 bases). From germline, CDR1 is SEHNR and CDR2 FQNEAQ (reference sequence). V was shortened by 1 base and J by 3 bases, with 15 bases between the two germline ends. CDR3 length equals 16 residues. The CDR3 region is CASSLDGGSRDTEAFF. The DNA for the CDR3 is TGTGCCAGCAGCTTAGACGGGGGAAGTAGAGACACTGAAGCTTTCTTT.

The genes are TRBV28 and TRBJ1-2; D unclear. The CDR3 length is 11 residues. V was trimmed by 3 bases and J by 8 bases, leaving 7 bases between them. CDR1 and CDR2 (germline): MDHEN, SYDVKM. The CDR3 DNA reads TGTGCCAGCAGTTTTGTGGGGGGCTACACCTTC. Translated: CASSFVGGYTF.